The next 18 T cell receptor beta chains were all read from a single sample in a study of T cell responses to AZD1222 COVID-19 vaccine. The data were produced by immunoSEQ multiplex PCR, yet TCRdb's version contains in-frame clones alone and is incomplete. This sample yields 96,000 or so clones, of which roughly nine tenths are seen a single time; about 1.5% belongs to the top ten. The material sequenced was peripheral blood, taken on day 0 of AZD1222 vaccination. The source is an adult in good health.

The chain has TRBV5-4 and TRBJ2-7, with 10 bases fitting TRBD1. V shed 4 bases, J shed 1 base, and the junction held 5 bases outside the gene matches. The CDR3 loop spans 15 amino acids. CDR1 SGHNT and CDR2 YYREEE come from the germline V gene (reference sequence). For the CDR3, the DNA is TGTGCCAGCAGCATACCGGGACAGGGGTCCTACGAGCAGTACTTC. Translated, it gives CASSIPGQGSYEQYF.

The chain uses TRBV19 and TRBJ2-7; no definite D call. Germline-derived CDR1 and CDR2 are LNHDA and SQIVND (reference sequence). The CDR3 is 13 amino acids. V was clipped by 1 base and J by 2 bases, with 6 bases between them. The CDR3 DNA reads as TGTGCCAGTAGTATAGGTTTTACCTACGAGCAGTACTTC. This sequence encodes CASSIGFTYEQYF. The complete variable domain, with remaining parts taken from reference TRBV19 and TRBJ2-7, reads DGGITQSPKYLFRKEGQNVTLSCEQNLNHDAMYWYRQDPGQGLRLIYYSQIVNDFQKGDIAEGYSVSREKKESFPLTVTSAQKNPTAFYLCASSIGFTYEQYFGPGTRLTVT.

The gene calls are TRBV3-1 (or the pseudogene TRBV3-2) and TRBJ1-4; 7 bases line up with TRBD1. Germline values: CDR1 LGHDT, CDR2 YNNKEL (reference sequence). V shed 2 bases, J shed 2 bases, and the junction held 2 bases outside the gene matches. The CDR3 is 15 residues long. The CDR3 sequence: CASSQNRGTNEKLFF. The CDR3 DNA reads as TGTGCCAGCAGCCAAAACAGGGGCACTAATGAAAAACTGTTTTTT.

J is TRBJ1-2 and V is TRBV5-4, with 8 nucleotides matching TRBD1. Germline-derived CDR1 and CDR2 are SGHNT and YYREEE (reference sequence). This CDR3 region has 15 residues. V lost 1 base and J lost 7; bases outside the gene matches: 9. The CDR3 DNA is TGTGCCAGCAGCTTGTGGCAGGGGGCTAGGGGTGGCTACACCTTC. Its translation is CASSLWQGARGGYTF.

This clone was counted between two and nine times. The CDR3 DNA sequence: TGTGCCAGCTCACCCGTTACACCCGGAGCAACTAATGAAAAACTGTTTTTT. This codes for CASSPVTPGATNEKLFF. The J gene is TRBJ1-4, the V gene TRBV18; D not certain. The length of the CDR3 is 17 residues. Germline CDR1 KGHSH, CDR2 LQKENI. V lost 3 bases and J 0 bases, leaving 14 bases between the germline ends.

The rearrangement joins TRBV4-2 to TRBJ1-2; 7 bases map to TRBD1. The CDR3 consists of 15 residues. Germline V lookup: CDR1 LGHNA, CDR2 YNFKEQ. Trimming removed 5 bases from V and 6 bases from J; junction bases left unmatched: 12. In nucleotides, the CDR3 is TGTGCCAGCAGCTTCGGAACCGGGACAGATGATGGCTACACCTTC. Its translation is CASSFGTGTDDGYTF.

The chain uses TRBV2 and TRBJ2-7; 11 positions agree with TRBD1. Germline loops: CDR1 SNHLY, CDR2 FYNNEI. This CDR3 has 15 residues. After removal of 6 bases from V and 2 bases from J, the junction contained 6 bases not matched to a gene. Here the CDR3 reads CASSLRTGGPYEQYF. As DNA, the CDR3 is TGTGCCAGCAGCCTCCGGACAGGGGGCCCCTACGAGCAGTACTTC.

The V call is TRBV3-1 (or the pseudogene TRBV3-2), the J call TRBJ1-4; no clear D gene. V was clipped by 4 bases and J by 5 bases, with 17 bases between them. From germline, CDR1 is LGHDT and CDR2 YNNKEL (reference sequence). CDR3 size: 16 residues. The CDR3 spells CASSRKEDWRNEKLFF. The CDR3 DNA reads TGTGCCAGCAGCCGTAAGGAGGACTGGAGAAATGAAAAACTGTTTTTT.

This clone showed up just once. This chain joins TRBV7-3 and TRBJ1-1; TRBD1 is a possible D gene (6 bases). With 6 bases removed from V and 1 base from J, the gap between germline ends came to 9 bases. CDR1 and CDR2 (germline): SGHTA, FQGTGA. The CDR3 is 13 residues long. In nucleotides, the CDR3 is TGTGCCAGCAGTAAACAGGGGAACACTGAAGCTTTCTTT. This codes for CASSKQGNTEAFF.

V and J are TRBV7-9 and TRBJ2-7, with TRBD1 as a possible D gene (5 bases). The CDR3 contains 14 residues. CDR1 is SEHNR, CDR2 FQNEAQ, per germline (reference sequence). The ends were cut back, 1 base at V and 0 bases at J, with 7 bases in the middle. The CDR3 reads CASSLDRSSYEQYF. CDR3 nucleotides: TGTGCCAGCAGCTTAGACAGGAGCTCCTACGAGCAGTACTTC.

The chain links TRBV24-1 to TRBJ1-4, with 8 bases fitting TRBD1. This CDR3 comprises 14 residues. J lost 8 bases, V lost 5 bases, and 6 bases had no gene match. Germline V gene data show CDR1 as KGHDR and CDR2 as SFDVKD. The CDR3 DNA is TGTGCCACCAGTGCAGGGGGCCGAAACGAAAAACTGTTTTTT. This encodes CATSAGGRNEKLFF.

The V gene is TRBV10-3, the J gene TRBJ1-2, with D perhaps TRBD1 (6 bases). The CDR3 totals 13 residues. The V end was cut by 3 bases, the J end by 8 bases, with 13 bases between. CDR1 ENHRY and CDR2 SYGVKD come from the germline V gene. CDR3 in amino acids: CAISDDRPGGYTF. In nucleotides, the CDR3 is TGTGCCATCAGTGATGACAGGCCAGGGGGCTACACCTTC.

The chain carries TRBV5-1 and TRBJ1-6; TRBD1 is a possible D gene (5 bases). Deletions cut 1 base from V and 10 bases from J, with 15 bases between. Germline CDR1 and CDR2: SGHRS and YFSETQ. This CDR3 comprises 15 residues. The CDR3 sequence is CASSLSSGRDSPLHF. CDR3 in DNA: TGCGCCAGCAGCTTGTCTTCCGGGCGGGACTCACCCCTCCACTTT.

This rearrangement joins TRBV6-5 to TRBJ2-7, with a tentative D call TRBD1 (6 bases). CDR1 and CDR2 (germline): MNHEY, SVGAGI. V was cut by 6 bases and J by 0 bases, with 12 bases left in between. The CDR3 sequence is 14 residues long. The CDR3 bases are TGTGCCAGCAGACCCAGGGGAAGCTCCTACGAGCAGTACTTC. Translated, it gives CASRPRGSSYEQYF.

J is TRBJ1-2 and V is TRBV11-2; D is unresolved. V was trimmed by 0 bases and J by 3 bases, leaving 5 bases between them. The CDR3 runs 13 residues. CDR1 SGHAT and CDR2 FQNNGV come from the germline V gene. The CDR3 DNA reads TGTGCCAGCAGCTTAGATTCGGACTATGGCTACACCTTC. Translated: CASSLDSDYGYTF.

The chain links TRBV30 to TRBJ1-2; TRBD1 matches 11 bases. The CDR3 has 14 amino acids. Per germline, CDR1 GTSNPN and CDR2 SVGIG (reference sequence). Trimming took 2 bases from V and 8 from J; bases not matched to a gene: 7. The CDR3 region is CAWSSGTGGYGYTF. CDR3 in DNA: TGTGCCTGGAGTTCGGGGACAGGGGGTTACGGCTACACCTTC.

This chain uses TRBV2 with TRBJ1-2; D gene uncertain. The CDR3 length is 12 residues. Germline CDR1 reads SNHLY; CDR2 reads FYNNEI. Between the trimmed V and J ends, which lost 7 bases and 2 bases, there was a span of 8 bases. CDR3 in amino acids: CASNEINYGYTF. CDR3 DNA sequence: TGTGCCAGCAATGAGATAAACTATGGCTACACCTTC.

The rearrangement uses TRBV7-6 and TRBJ1-4, with 7 bases lining up with TRBD1. Germline assignment: CDR1 SGHVS and CDR2 FNYEAQ. The junction had 20 bases not matched to a gene; V was cut back by 5 bases and J by 8 bases. CDR3 length: 18 amino acids. CDR3 nucleotide sequence: TGTGCCAGCAGCGCGACCCGGGTGGTAGGACAGGCAAAAGAAAAACTGTTTTTT. It codes for CASSATRVVGQAKEKLFF. Full variable domain (missing parts from reference TRBV7-6 and TRBJ1-4): GAGVSQSPRYKVTKRGQDVALRCDPISGHVSLYWYRQALGQGPEFLTYFNYEAQQDKSGLPNDRFSAERPEGSISTLTIQRTEQRDSAMYRCASSATRVVGQAKEKLFFGSGTQLSVL.